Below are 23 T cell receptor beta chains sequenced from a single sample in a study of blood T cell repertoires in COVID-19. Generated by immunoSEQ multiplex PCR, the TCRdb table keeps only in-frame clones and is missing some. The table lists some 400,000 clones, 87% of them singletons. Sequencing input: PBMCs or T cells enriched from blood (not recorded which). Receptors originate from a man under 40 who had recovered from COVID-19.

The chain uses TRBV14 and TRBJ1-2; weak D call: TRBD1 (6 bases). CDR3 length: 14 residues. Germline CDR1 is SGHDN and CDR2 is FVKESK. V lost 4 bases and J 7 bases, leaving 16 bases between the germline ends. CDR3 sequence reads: CASSRLGGGSGYTF. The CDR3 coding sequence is TGTGCCAGCAGCCGACTGGGAGGGGGTAGTGGCTACACCTTC.

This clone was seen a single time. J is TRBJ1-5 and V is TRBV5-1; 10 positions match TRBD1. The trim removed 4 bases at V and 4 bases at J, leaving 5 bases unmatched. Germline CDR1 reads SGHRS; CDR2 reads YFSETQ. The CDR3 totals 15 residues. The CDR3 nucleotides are TGCGCCAGCAGCGTAGGACAGGGGGATAATCAGCCCCAGCATTTT. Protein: CASSVGQGDNQPQHF.

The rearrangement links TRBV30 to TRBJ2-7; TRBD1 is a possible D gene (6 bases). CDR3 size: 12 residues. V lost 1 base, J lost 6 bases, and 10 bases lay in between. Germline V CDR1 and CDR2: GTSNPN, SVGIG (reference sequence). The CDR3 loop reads CAWSDRVLEQYF. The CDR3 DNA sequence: TGTGCCTGGAGTGACAGGGTTCTCGAGCAGTACTTC.

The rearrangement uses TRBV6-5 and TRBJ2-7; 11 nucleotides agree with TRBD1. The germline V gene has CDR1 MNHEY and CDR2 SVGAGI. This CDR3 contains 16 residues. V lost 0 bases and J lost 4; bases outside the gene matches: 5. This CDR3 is CASSYSIGDRGYEQYF. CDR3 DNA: TGTGCCAGCAGTTACTCGATTGGGGACAGGGGGTACGAGCAGTACTTC.

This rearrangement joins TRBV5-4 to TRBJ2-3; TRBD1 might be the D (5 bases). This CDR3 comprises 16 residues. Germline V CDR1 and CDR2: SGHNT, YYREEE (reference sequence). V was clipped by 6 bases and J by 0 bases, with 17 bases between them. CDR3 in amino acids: CASTSQGPTSTDTQYF. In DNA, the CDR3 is TGTGCCAGCACCTCCCAGGGCCCGACGAGCACAGATACGCAGTATTTT.

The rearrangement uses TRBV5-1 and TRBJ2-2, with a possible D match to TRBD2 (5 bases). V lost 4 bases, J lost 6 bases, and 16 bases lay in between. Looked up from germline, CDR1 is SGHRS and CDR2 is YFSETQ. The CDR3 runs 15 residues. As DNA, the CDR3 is TGCGCCAGCAGCGCCCGGACTGGGAGCTCCGGGGAGCTGTTTTTT. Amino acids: CASSARTGSSGELFF.

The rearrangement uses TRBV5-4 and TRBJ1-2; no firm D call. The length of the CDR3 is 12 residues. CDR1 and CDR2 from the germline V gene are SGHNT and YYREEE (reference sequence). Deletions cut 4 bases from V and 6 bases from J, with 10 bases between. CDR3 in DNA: TGTGCCAGCAGCCAGTCGTATAATGGCTACACCTTC. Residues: CASSQSYNGYTF.

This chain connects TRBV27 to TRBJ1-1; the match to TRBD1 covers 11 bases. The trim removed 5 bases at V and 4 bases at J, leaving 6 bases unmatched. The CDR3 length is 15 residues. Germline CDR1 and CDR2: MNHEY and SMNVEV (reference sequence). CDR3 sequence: CASSTTDRGLTEAFF. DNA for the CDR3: TGTGCCAGCAGTACTACGGACAGGGGGCTCACTGAAGCTTTCTTT.

CDR3 region: CASGDTDHEQYF. The CDR3 DNA sequence: TGTGCCAGCGGGGACACAGATCACGAGCAGTACTTC. The chain couples TRBV27 to TRBJ2-7, with D possibly being TRBD1 (6 bases). With 8 bases removed from V and 5 bases from J, the gap between germline ends came to 13 bases. The length of the CDR3 is 12 residues. Germline CDR1 is MNHEY and CDR2 is SMNVEV (reference sequence).

CDR3 residues: CASSLSGVNTEAFF. In DNA, the CDR3 is TGTGCCAGCAGCTTGTCGGGGGTGAACACTGAAGCTTTCTTT. The chain couples TRBV6-6 to TRBJ1-1; maybe TRBD1 (5 bases). CDR3 length equals 14 residues. Germline-derived CDR1 and CDR2 are MNHNY and SVGAGI (reference sequence). Trimming stripped 6 bases from V and 0 bases from J, with 11 bases between.

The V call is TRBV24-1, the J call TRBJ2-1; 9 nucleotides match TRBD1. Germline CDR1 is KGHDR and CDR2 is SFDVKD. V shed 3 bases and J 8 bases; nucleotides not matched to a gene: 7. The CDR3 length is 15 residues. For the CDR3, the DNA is TGTGCCACCAGTGATCCCGGGACAGGGAATGATGAGCAGTTCTTC. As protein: CATSDPGTGNDEQFF.

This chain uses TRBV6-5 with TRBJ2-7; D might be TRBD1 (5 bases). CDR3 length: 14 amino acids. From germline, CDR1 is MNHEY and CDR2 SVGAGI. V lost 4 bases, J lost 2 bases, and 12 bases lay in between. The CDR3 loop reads CASSFTRETYEQYF. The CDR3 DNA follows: TGTGCCAGCAGTTTCACCAGGGAAACCTACGAGCAGTACTTC.

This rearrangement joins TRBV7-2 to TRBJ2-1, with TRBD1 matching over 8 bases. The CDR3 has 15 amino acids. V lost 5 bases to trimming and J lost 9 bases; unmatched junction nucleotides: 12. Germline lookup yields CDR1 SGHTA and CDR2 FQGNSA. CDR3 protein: CASSQRTGRFGEQFF. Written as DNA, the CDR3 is TGTGCCAGCAGCCAGCGGACAGGGAGATTTGGTGAGCAGTTCTTC.

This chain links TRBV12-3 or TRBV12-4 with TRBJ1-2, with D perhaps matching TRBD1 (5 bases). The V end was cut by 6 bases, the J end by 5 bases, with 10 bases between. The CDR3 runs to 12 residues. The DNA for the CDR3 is TGTGCCAGCAGAATGGACATGTATGGCTACACCTTC. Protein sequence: CASRMDMYGYTF.

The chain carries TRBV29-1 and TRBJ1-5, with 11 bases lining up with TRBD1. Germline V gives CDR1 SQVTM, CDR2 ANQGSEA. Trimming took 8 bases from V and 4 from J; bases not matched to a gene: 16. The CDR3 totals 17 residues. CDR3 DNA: TGCAGCATTCGACCCCGGGGGACAGGGGGTCTAAATCAGCCCCAGCATTTT. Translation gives CSIRPRGTGGLNQPQHF.

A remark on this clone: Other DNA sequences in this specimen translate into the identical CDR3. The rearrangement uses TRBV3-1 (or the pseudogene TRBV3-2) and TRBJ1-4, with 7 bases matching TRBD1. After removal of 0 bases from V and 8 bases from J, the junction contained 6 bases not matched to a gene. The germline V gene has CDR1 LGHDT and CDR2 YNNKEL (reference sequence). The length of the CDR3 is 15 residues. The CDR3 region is CASSQDSRGNEKLFF. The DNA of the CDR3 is TGTGCCAGCAGCCAAGATAGCAGGGGGAACGAAAAACTGTTTTTT.

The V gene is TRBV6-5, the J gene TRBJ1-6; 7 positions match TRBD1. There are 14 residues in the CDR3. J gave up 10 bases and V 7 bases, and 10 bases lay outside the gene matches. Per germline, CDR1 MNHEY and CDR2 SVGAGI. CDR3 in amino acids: CASTVGDRVSPLHF. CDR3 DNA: TGTGCCAGCACGGTTGGAGACAGGGTATCACCCCTCCACTTT.

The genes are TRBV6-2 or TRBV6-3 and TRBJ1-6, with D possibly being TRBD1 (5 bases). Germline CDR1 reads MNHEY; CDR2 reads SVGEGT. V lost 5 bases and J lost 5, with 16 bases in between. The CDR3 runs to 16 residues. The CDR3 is CASSRFRGGNNSPLHF. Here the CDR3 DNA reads TGTGCCAGCAGTCGCTTTAGGGGAGGAAATAATTCACCCCTCCACTTT.

The CDR3 loop is CASSRQGVGAFF. The CDR3 bases are TGTGCCAGCAGCAGACAGGGAGTCGGAGCTTTCTTT. The chain couples TRBV7-9 to TRBJ1-1; 7 nucleotides align to TRBD1. After removal of 5 bases from V and 10 bases from J, the junction contained 7 bases not matched to a gene. CDR3 length equals 12 residues. CDR1 and CDR2 (germline): SEHNR, FQNEAQ (reference sequence).

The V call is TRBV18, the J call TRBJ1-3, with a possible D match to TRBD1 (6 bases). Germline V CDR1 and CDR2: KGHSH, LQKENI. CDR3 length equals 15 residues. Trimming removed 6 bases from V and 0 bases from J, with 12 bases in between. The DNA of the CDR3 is TGTGCCAGCTCCAGGGAACAGGGCTCTGGAAACACCATATATTTT. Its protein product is CASSREQGSGNTIYF. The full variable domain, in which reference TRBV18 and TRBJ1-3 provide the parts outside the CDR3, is NAGVMQNPRHLVRRRGQEARLRCSPMKGHSHVYWYRQLPEEGLKFMVYLQKENIIDESGMPKERFSAEFPKEGPSILRIQQVVRGDSAAYFCASSREQGSGNTIYFGEGSWLTVV.

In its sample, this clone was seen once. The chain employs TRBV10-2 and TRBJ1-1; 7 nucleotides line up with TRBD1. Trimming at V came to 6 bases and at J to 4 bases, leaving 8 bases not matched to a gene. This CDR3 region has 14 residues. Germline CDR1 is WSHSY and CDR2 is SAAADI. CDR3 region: CASSHVNRGTEAFF. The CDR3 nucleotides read TGCGCCAGCAGCCACGTTAACAGGGGCACTGAAGCTTTCTTT.

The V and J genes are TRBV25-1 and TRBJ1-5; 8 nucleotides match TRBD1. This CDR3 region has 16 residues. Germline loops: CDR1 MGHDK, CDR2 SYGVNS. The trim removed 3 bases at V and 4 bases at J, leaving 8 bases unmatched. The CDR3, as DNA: TGTGCCAGCAGTGATTGGGTTAGACAGGGGAATCAGCCCCAGCATTTT. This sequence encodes CASSDWVRQGNQPQHF.

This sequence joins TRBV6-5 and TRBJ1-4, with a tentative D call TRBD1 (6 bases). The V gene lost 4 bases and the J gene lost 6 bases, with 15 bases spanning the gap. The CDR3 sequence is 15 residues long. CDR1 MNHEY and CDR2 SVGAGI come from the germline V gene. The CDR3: CASSLSGTRDEKLFF. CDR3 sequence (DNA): TGTGCCAGCAGTTTATCCGGGACAAGAGATGAAAAACTGTTTTTT.